Sequencing of this T cell receptor (beta chain) was carried out in a study of shared clonotypes between healthy human individuals. Points from the study as a whole: Rarefaction indicated that sorted-subset sequencing remained incomplete although depth was large.

Some clones are missing from TCRdb's copy, which holds only in-frame ones; the method was immunoSEQ multiplex PCR. The table records 760,000 or so clones, approximately 96% of them present only once. Regarding this clone: Its antigen is unknown.

CD8 cells classed as naive were CD45RO-negative and positively selected for CCR7, excluding terminally differentiated effector memory CD45RA+ cells. Per the germline V gene, CDR1 is LNHDA and CDR2 is SQIVND (reference sequence). V lost 3 bases and J lost 5; bases outside the gene matches: 3. The CDR3 covers 14 residues. The sequenced sample was naive CD8+ T cells sorted from blood. The sequence came from a man aged 25 to 45 in good health. The rearrangement joins TRBV19 to TRBJ2-5; 10 positions agree with TRBD1. CDR3 loop: CASSIGQGDETQYF. CDR3 in DNA: TGTGCCAGTAGTATTGGACAGGGGGATGAGACCCAGTACTTC.